These 10 T cell receptor beta chains share one sample of origin, sequenced in a study of T cell responses to AZD1222 COVID-19 vaccine. TCRdb's copy holds only in-frame clones and misses some; the assay was immunoSEQ multiplex PCR. The sample holds some 65,000 clones, 79% seen once. Specimen: peripheral blood, collected on day 0 of MenACWY control vaccination. These receptors came from an adult in good health.

This rearrangement joins TRBV30 to TRBJ1-4, with TRBD1 matching over 9 bases. After removal of 2 bases from V and 7 bases from J, the junction contained 8 bases not matched to a gene. The germline CDR1 and CDR2 sequences are GTSNPN and SVGIG (reference sequence). The CDR3 is 15 amino acids. CDR3: CAWSLTGTGSEKLFF. For the CDR3, the DNA is TGTGCCTGGAGTCTTACCGGGACAGGGAGTGAAAAACTGTTTTTT.

The rearrangement joins TRBV9 to TRBJ2-1; 7 positions match TRBD2. The germline V gene encodes CDR1 SGDLS and CDR2 YYNGEE. The CDR3 is 16 amino acids. V shed 4 bases, J shed 1 base, and the junction held 8 bases outside the gene matches. The CDR3 DNA sequence: TGTGCCAGCAGCTTACGAGCGGGGATTTCCTACAATGAGCAGTTCTTC. Translating it yields CASSLRAGISYNEQFF. The whole variable domain, remainder taken from reference TRBV9 and TRBJ2-1, is DSGVTQTPKHLITATGQRVTLRCSPRSGDLSVYWYQQSLDQGLQFLIQYYNGEERAKGNILERFSAQQFPDLHSELNLSSLELGDSALYFCASSLRAGISYNEQFFGPGTRLTVL.

The chain has TRBV6-1 and TRBJ1-1; no clear D gene. The CDR3 loop spans 11 amino acids. Germline loops: CDR1 MNHNS, CDR2 SASEGT. V lost 3 bases, J lost 11 bases, and 10 bases lay in between. For the CDR3, the DNA is TGTGCCAGCAGTGAGTGGTCGGAGGCTTTCTTT. Its translation is CASSEWSEAFF.

This clone was counted once. The chain couples TRBV4-1 to TRBJ1-1, with a tentative D call TRBD1 (5 bases). Per germline, CDR1 MGHRA and CDR2 YSYEKL. V lost 0 bases, J lost 4 bases, and 15 bases lay in between. This CDR3 is 16 amino acids long. The CDR3 sequence is CASSQDGWDWGTEAFF. The CDR3 DNA sequence: TGCGCCAGCAGCCAAGATGGCTGGGACTGGGGCACTGAAGCTTTCTTT.

The V gene is TRBV4-1, the J gene TRBJ2-7; D is possibly TRBD1 or TRBD2 (5 bases each). Germline V gives CDR1 MGHRA, CDR2 YSYEKL. The CDR3 runs to 13 residues. Trimming cost V 5 bases and J 5 bases, with 13 bases left between them. The CDR3 sequence is CASSLHGTDEQYF. Written as DNA, the CDR3 is TGCGCCAGCAGCTTACACGGGACCGACGAGCAGTACTTC.

The CDR3 region has the DNA TGTGCCAGCACCAACCCCCCGGATATGAACACTGAAGCTTTCTTT. It encodes CASTNPPDMNTEAFF. The chain couples TRBV7-9 to TRBJ1-1; D uncertain. Trimming took 7 bases from V and 0 from J, leaving 15 bases between them. Looked up from germline, CDR1 is SEHNR and CDR2 is FQNEAQ (reference sequence). CDR3 length: 15 amino acids.

This clone was seen a few times. This sequence joins TRBV5-5 and TRBJ2-7; 7 bases are a match to TRBD1. Trimming at V came to 1 base and at J to 3 bases, leaving 1 base not matched to a gene. The CDR3 has 13 amino acids. The V gene's germline CDR1 is SGHKS and CDR2 YYEKEE (reference sequence). The CDR3 spells CASSLTGDYEQYF. For the CDR3, the DNA is TGTGCCAGCAGCTTGACAGGGGACTACGAGCAGTACTTC.

V gene TRBV19 combines with J gene TRBJ2-1; D is perhaps TRBD1 (5 bases). V was cut by 1 base and J by 0 bases, with 10 bases left in between. The CDR3 spans 16 residues. The germline gives CDR1 LNHDA, CDR2 SQIVND (reference sequence). CDR3 DNA sequence: TGTGCCAGTAGTATAGCAGGGTCAAGCTCCTACAATGAGCAGTTCTTC. It encodes CASSIAGSSSYNEQFF.

V usage is TRBV6-5 and J usage is TRBJ1-4, with a weak D call TRBD1 (6 bases). Germline V lookup: CDR1 MNHEY, CDR2 SVGAGI. This CDR3 spans 15 amino acids. V gave up 0 bases and J gave up 8 bases, with 13 bases separating them. CDR3 DNA: TGTGCCAGCAGTTACTCCATGAGGGGGAGGGAAAAACTGTTTTTT. Translating gives CASSYSMRGREKLFF.

Note on this clone: The junction and the germline gene differ at one end; a read error may be behind it. This chain uses TRBV7-7 with TRBJ2-1; tentative D call: TRBD2 (5 bases). CDR1 and CDR2 from the germline V gene are SSHAT and FNYEAQ (reference sequence). The CDR3 runs to 13 residues. The CDR3, as DNA: TGTGCTAGCAGCTTAGGACTGTTCACTGAGCAGTTCTTC. It specifies CASSLGLFTEQFF. Based on the CDR3 plus reference TRBV7-7 and TRBJ2-1, the full variable domain is GAGVSQSPRYKVTKRGQDVTLRCDPISSHATLYWYQQALGQGPEFLTYFNYEAQPDKSGLPSDRFSAERPEGSISTLTIQRTEQRDSAMYRCASSLGLFTEQFFGPGTRLTVL.